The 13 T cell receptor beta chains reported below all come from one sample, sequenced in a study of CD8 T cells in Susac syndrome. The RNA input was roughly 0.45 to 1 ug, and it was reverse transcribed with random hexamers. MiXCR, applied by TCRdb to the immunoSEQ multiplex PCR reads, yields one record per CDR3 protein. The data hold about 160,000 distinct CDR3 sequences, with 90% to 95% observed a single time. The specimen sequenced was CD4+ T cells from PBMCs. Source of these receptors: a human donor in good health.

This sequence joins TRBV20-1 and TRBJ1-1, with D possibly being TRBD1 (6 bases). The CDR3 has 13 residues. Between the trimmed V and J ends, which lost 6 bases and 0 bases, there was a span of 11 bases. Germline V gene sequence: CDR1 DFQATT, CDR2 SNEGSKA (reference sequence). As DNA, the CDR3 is TGCAGTGCCGGACAGCATATGAACACTGAAGCTTTCTTT. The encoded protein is CSAGQHMNTEAFF.

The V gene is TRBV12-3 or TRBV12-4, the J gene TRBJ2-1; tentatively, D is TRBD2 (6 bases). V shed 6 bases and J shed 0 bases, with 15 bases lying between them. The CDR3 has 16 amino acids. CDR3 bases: TGTGCCAGCAGCCCAGCGGGCTTAAGCTCCTACAATGAGCAGTTCTTC. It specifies CASSPAGLSSYNEQFF.

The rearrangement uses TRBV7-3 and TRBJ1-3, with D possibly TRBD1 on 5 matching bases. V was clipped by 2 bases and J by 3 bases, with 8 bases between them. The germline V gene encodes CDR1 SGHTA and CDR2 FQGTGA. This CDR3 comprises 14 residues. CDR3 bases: TGTGCCAGCAGCTTAGGGGCAGGTGGAAACACCATATATTTT. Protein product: CASSLGAGGNTIYF.

The CDR3 region is CSGGLRDRGGYTF. The CDR3 DNA is TGCAGCGGGGGGCTACGCGACAGGGGAGGCTACACCTTC. The V and J genes are TRBV29-1 and TRBJ1-2; 8 bases align to TRBD1. V was clipped by 7 bases and J by 8 bases; unmatched bases: 12. The CDR3 consists of 13 residues. Germline CDR1 is SQVTM and CDR2 is ANQGSEA.

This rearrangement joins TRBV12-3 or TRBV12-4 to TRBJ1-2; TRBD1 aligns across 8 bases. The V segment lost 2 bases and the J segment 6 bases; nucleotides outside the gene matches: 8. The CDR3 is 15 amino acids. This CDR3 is CASSLFGQGGNGYTF. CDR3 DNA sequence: TGTGCCAGCAGTTTATTCGGACAGGGAGGGAATGGCTACACCTTC.

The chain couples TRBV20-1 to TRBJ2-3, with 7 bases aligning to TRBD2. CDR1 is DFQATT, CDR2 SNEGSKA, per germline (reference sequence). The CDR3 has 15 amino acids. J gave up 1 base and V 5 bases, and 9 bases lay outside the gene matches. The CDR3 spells CSALEAGSGTDTQYF. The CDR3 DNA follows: TGCAGTGCTCTCGAAGCGGGATCCGGCACAGATACGCAGTATTTT.

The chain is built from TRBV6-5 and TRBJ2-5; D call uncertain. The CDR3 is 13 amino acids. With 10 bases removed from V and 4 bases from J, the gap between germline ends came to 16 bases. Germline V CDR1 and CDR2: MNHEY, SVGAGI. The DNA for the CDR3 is TGTGCCACCATGCCTTTTGCGGTAGAGACCCAGTACTTC. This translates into CATMPFAVETQYF.

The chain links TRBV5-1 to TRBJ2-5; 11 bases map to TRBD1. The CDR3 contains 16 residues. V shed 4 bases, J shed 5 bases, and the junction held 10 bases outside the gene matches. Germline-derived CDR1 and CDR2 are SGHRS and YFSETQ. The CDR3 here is CASSIRTGGLSETQYF. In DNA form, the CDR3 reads TGCGCCAGCAGCATCCGGACAGGGGGCTTGTCGGAGACCCAGTACTTC.

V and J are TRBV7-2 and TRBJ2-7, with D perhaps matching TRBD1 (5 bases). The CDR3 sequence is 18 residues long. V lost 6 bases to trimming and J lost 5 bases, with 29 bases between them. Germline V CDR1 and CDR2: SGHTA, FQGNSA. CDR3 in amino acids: CASRAGVAGWVKGNEQYF. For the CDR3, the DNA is TGTGCCAGCAGAGCCGGCGTCGCAGGGTGGGTAAAGGGGAACGAGCAGTACTTC.

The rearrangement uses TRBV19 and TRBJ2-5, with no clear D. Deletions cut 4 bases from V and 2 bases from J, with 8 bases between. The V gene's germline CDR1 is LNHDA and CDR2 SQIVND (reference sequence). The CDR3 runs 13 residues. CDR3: CASSTARQETQYF. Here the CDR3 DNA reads TGTGCCAGTAGTACAGCCAGGCAAGAGACCCAGTACTTC.

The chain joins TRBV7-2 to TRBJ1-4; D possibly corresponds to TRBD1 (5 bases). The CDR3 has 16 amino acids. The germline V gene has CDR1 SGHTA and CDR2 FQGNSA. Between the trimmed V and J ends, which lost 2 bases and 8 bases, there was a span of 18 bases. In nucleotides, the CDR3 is TGTGCCAGCAGCTTATTTTCTCGGCAGGGTGGGGAAAAACTGTTTTTT. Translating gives CASSLFSRQGGEKLFF.

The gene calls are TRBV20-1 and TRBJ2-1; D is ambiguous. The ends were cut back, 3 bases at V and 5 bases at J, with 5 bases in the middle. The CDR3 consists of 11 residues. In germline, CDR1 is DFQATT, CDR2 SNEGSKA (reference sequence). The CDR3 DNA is TGCAGTGCTAGTGCGCACAATGAGCAGTTCTTC. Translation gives CSASAHNEQFF.

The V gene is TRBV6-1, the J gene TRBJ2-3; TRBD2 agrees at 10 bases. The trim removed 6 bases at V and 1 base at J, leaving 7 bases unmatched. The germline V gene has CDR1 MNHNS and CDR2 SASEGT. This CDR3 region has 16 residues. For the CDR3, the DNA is TGTGCCAGCAGCTTCGTTGGGACTAGCGGCACAGATACGCAGTATTTT. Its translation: CASSFVGTSGTDTQYF.